The TCR beta chain described here comes from a study of shared clonotypes between healthy human individuals. The CDR3 is made up of 16 amino acids. V was clipped by 5 bases and J by 6 bases; unmatched bases: 7. The germline V gene encodes CDR1 MDHEN and CDR2 SYDVKM. Several immunoSEQ plates received, in even portions, the genomic DNA of each subset. The data were produced by immunoSEQ multiplex PCR, yet TCRdb's version contains in-frame clones alone and is incomplete. There are 490,000 or so clones in the sample; around 80% occur only once, and around 13% lies in the top ten. Specimen: PBMCs. The V call is TRBV28, the J call TRBJ1-6; 10 bases are a match to TRBD1. The sequence derives from a woman in her thirties or forties in good health. Some clones in this sample may be carry-over from other donors' samples. The CDR3 reads CASSKDRGLSNSPLHF. CDR3 DNA sequence: TGTGCCAGCAGTAAAGACAGGGGGCTAAGTAATTCACCCCTCCACTTT.